The 28 T cell receptor beta chains listed next were all sequenced from one sample in a study of PD-1 blockade in classical Hodgkin lymphoma. All the patients suffered relapse after autologous stem cell transplantation, and brentuximab vedotin exposure differed. TCRdb's table, derived via immunoSEQ multiplex PCR, lists solely in-frame clones and lacks some. The sample holds more than 30,000 clones; about 80% are singletons and the top ten take around 15%. The sequences come from peripheral blood mononuclear cells (PBMCs), collected before the second cycle of nivolumab. All receptors derive from a human donor with classical Hodgkin lymphoma.

Ten or more counts support this clone. The V call is TRBV28, the J call TRBJ1-2; D is perhaps TRBD1 (6 bases). CDR1 and CDR2 (germline): MDHEN, SYDVKM. The CDR3 has 16 residues. V gave up 8 bases and J gave up 6 bases, with 25 bases separating them. CDR3 nucleotides: TGTGCCAGCGTTTCCCGGGACACCATATTTCGGGATGGCTACACCTTC. Translating gives CASVSRDTIFRDGYTF.

The rearrangement uses TRBV5-1 and TRBJ1-1; D call uncertain. Germline CDR1 is SGHRS and CDR2 is YFSETQ. V lost 0 bases, J lost 1 base, and 7 bases lay in between. The CDR3 is made up of 14 amino acids. The CDR3 here is CASSLAHQNTEAFF. The CDR3 DNA sequence: TGCGCCAGCAGCTTGGCCCACCAGAACACTGAAGCTTTCTTT.

The CDR3, as DNA: TGCGCCAGCACCCCTGACGGGGGGGCCTACAATGAGCAGTTCTTC. This codes for CASTPDGGAYNEQFF. V is TRBV5-1 and J is TRBJ2-1, with 8 bases aligning to TRBD2. The junction had 7 bases not matched to a gene; V was cut back by 6 bases and J by 2 bases. The CDR3 runs to 15 residues. Germline V gene lookup returns CDR1 SGHRS and CDR2 YFSETQ.

This clone came up a few times. The chain links TRBV10-2 to TRBJ2-7, with a weak D call TRBD2 (5 bases). The V end lost 0 bases, the J end lost 6 bases, and 18 bases lay between the germline ends. This CDR3 has 16 amino acids. CDR1 is WSHSY, CDR2 SAAADI, per germline. CDR3 residues: CASSESYGEGPLEQYF. The CDR3 DNA follows: TGCGCCAGCAGTGAGTCATACGGGGAAGGTCCCCTCGAGCAGTACTTC.

CDR3 sequence: CASSYDWEDTQYF. CDR3 in DNA: TGTGCCAGCAGTTACGACTGGGAAGATACGCAGTATTTT. The chain is built from TRBV6-6 and TRBJ2-3, with D uncertain. The CDR3 is made up of 13 amino acids. Germline-derived CDR1 and CDR2 are MNHNY and SVGAGI (reference sequence). Trimming cost V 2 bases and J 5 bases, with 8 bases left between them.

The chain uses TRBV18 and TRBJ2-7; D unresolved. Germline CDR1 reads KGHSH; CDR2 reads LQKENI. The length of the CDR3 is 13 residues. Deletions cut 3 bases from V and 2 bases from J, with 8 bases between. The CDR3 bases are TGTGCCAGCTCACCGTCTACCACCTACGAGCAGTACTTC. It codes for CASSPSTTYEQYF.

The rearrangement joins TRBV7-9 to TRBJ1-4, with 7 bases identical to TRBD1. Trimming removed 0 bases from V and 8 bases from J; junction bases left unmatched: 6. The germline CDR1 and CDR2 sequences are SEHNR and FQNEAQ (reference sequence). The CDR3 extends over 15 amino acids. The CDR3 protein is CASSLATTGREKLFF. The CDR3, as DNA: TGTGCCAGCAGCTTAGCGACGACAGGGAGGGAAAAACTGTTTTTT.

This chain uses TRBV15 with TRBJ1-5; D is unclear. Between the trimmed V and J ends, which lost 5 bases and 0 bases, there was a span of 11 bases. CDR3 length equals 15 residues. Germline V gives CDR1 LNHNV, CDR2 YYDKDF (reference sequence). The CDR3 bases are TGTGCCACCAGCGATCGGTTTCTTAGCAATCAGCCCCAGCATTTT. Protein: CATSDRFLSNQPQHF.

The chain is built from TRBV30 and TRBJ2-1; D gene uncertain. V shed 3 bases and J shed 8 bases, with 11 bases lying between them. This CDR3 comprises 12 residues. Germline V gene lookup returns CDR1 GTSNPN and CDR2 SVGIG (reference sequence). The CDR3 here is CAWSHLRHEQFF. The CDR3 nucleotides are TGTGCCTGGAGCCACCTTCGCCATGAGCAGTTCTTC.

The chain couples TRBV7-9 to TRBJ2-5; a possible D gene is TRBD2 (5 bases). V was pared by 5 bases and J by 3 bases, with 13 bases between. This CDR3 is built from 14 residues. Germline loops: CDR1 SEHNR, CDR2 FQNEAQ (reference sequence). The CDR3 region has the DNA TGTGCCAGCAGCCCGAGCGTGGGAGAAGAGACCCAGTACTTC. This gives the protein CASSPSVGEETQYF.

V gene TRBV11-2 combines with J gene TRBJ1-1; 8 bases match TRBD1. The CDR3 length is 17 residues. CDR1 is SGHAT, CDR2 FQNNGV, per germline. The junction had 11 bases not matched to a gene; V was cut back by 5 bases and J by 0 bases. The CDR3, as DNA: TGTGCCAGCAGCCCCGACAGGGGTGGGGGAATGAACACTGAAGCTTTCTTT. It translates to CASSPDRGGGMNTEAFF.

This chain links TRBV30 with TRBJ2-5, with TRBD1 matching 11 bases. The germline V gene has CDR1 GTSNPN and CDR2 SVGIG (reference sequence). This CDR3 has 12 residues. Trimming removed 8 bases from V and 1 base from J; junction bases left unmatched: 0. Written as DNA, the CDR3 is TGTGCCGGACAGGGGGCCCAAGAGACCCAGTACTTC. Protein: CAGQGAQETQYF. Filled out from reference TRBV30 and TRBJ2-5, the complete variable domain reads SQTIHQWPATLVQPVGSPLSLECTVEGTSNPNLYWYRQAAGRGLQLLFYSVGIGQISSEVPQNLSASRPQDRQFILSSKKLLLSDSGFYLCAGQGAQETQYFGPGTRLLVL.

The chain combines TRBV15 with TRBJ2-7, with D tentatively TRBD2 (5 bases). This CDR3 is 15 amino acids long. Germline lookup yields CDR1 LNHNV and CDR2 YYDKDF (reference sequence). V lost 1 base and J lost 2, with 12 bases in between. CDR3 sequence: CATSRVSAEAYEQYF. For the CDR3, the DNA is TGTGCCACCAGCAGAGTATCGGCGGAGGCCTACGAGCAGTACTTC.

This CDR3 is CASSQAYKGEGLPDTQYF. CDR3 coding DNA: TGTGCCAGCAGCCAGGCCTACAAGGGGGAGGGGCTCCCAGATACGCAGTATTTT. The chain uses TRBV4-2 and TRBJ2-3, with D maybe TRBD2 (7 bases). V lost 3 bases, J lost 4 bases, and 23 bases lay in between. CDR1 is LGHNA and CDR2 is YNFKEQ in the germline V gene. CDR3 length: 18 residues.

This clone has a handful of counts. Compared with germline, one end of the junction differs, possibly owing to a read error. The chain is built from TRBV6-6 and TRBJ1-6; 7 nucleotides match TRBD1. CDR3 length: 15 amino acids. Germline V gives CDR1 MNHNY, CDR2 SVGAGI (reference sequence). The CDR3 reads CASSNSGTADRLLHF. The DNA for the CDR3 is TGTGCCAGCAGTAACTCCGGGACAGCCGATCGTCTCCTCCACTTT.

V gene TRBV19 combines with J gene TRBJ2-2; weak D call: TRBD1 (5 bases). The CDR3 runs to 14 residues. Germline CDR1 LNHDA, CDR2 SQIVND (reference sequence). The ends were cut back, 1 base at V and 3 bases at J, with 6 bases in the middle. The CDR3 DNA follows: TGTGCCAGTAGTATAGTAGGGGACACCGGGGAGCTGTTTTTT. The encoded protein is CASSIVGDTGELFF.

This chain links TRBV7-7 with TRBJ2-3; perhaps TRBD1 as D (5 bases). The DNA end is more similar to TRBJ1-5, so the J call may be wrong. The germline V gene has CDR1 SSHAT and CDR2 FNYEAQ (reference sequence). The CDR3 is made up of 13 amino acids. For the CDR3, the DNA is TGTGCCAGCAGCTTAGAGGCGGGGGTAACCCAGCATTTT. This sequence encodes CASSLEAGVTQHF.

A word on this clone: A much larger clone is a single base away; this may be a read error. The V gene is TRBV29-1, the J gene TRBJ2-1; TRBD2 matches 16 bases. The ends lost 5 bases at V and 2 bases at J; junction bases unmatched: 6. Germline values: CDR1 SQVTM, CDR2 ANQGSEA. The CDR3 spans 17 residues. The CDR3 region is CSVTGTSGRATYNEQFF. The CDR3 nucleotides are TGCAGCGTTACCGGGACTAGCGGGAGGGCGACCTACAATGAGCAGTTCTTC.

The chain links TRBV7-8 to TRBJ2-2; the D is unclear. CDR3 size: 16 residues. Trimming shortened V by 6 bases and J by 4 bases, and 18 bases separated the two germline ends. Looked up from germline, CDR1 is SGHVS and CDR2 is FQNEAQ. CDR3 in DNA: TGTGCCAGCAGGTTCATGGGGATAGTGGGCACCGGGGAGCTGTTTTTT. Translation gives CASRFMGIVGTGELFF.

The V and J genes are TRBV7-8 and TRBJ1-1, with D possibly TRBD1 on 5 matching bases. V was trimmed by 5 bases and J by 7 bases, leaving 20 bases between them. The germline CDR1 and CDR2 sequences are SGHVS and FQNEAQ. The length of the CDR3 is 15 residues. The CDR3: CASSPPGTENSEAFF. The DNA of the CDR3 is TGTGCCAGCAGCCCGCCCGGGACGGAAAATAGTGAAGCTTTCTTT.

The chain uses TRBV6-5 and TRBJ2-7, with 7 bases fitting TRBD1. V dropped 6 bases and J dropped 7; count of bases not matched to a gene: 9. Germline V CDR1 and CDR2: MNHEY, SVGAGI. CDR3 length: 13 residues. DNA for the CDR3: TGTGCCAGCAGACTCAACAGGGGAGAAGAGCAGTACTTC. Translating it yields CASRLNRGEEQYF.

This clone was counted once. The chain links TRBV6-5 to TRBJ2-7; the match to TRBD1 covers 9 bases. The CDR3 is 13 residues long. Trimming cost V 7 bases and J 3 bases; bases outside gene matches: 4. The germline CDR1 and CDR2 sequences are MNHEY and SVGAGI. For the CDR3, the DNA is TGTGCCAGCACTCCGGACAGGGGCTACGAGCAGTACTTC. It translates to CASTPDRGYEQYF.

The table lists this clone with a few counts. The rearrangement joins TRBV4-3 to TRBJ2-7; possible D gene TRBD1, 5 bases. Trimming left V 5 bases short and J 3 bases short, with 11 bases between. This CDR3 is built from 13 residues. Germline CDR1 LGHNA, CDR2 YSLEER. The CDR3 nucleotides read TGCGCCAGCAGCTACGACAGAAACTACGAGCAGTACTTC. Translation: CASSYDRNYEQYF.

The chain uses TRBV6-1 and TRBJ2-3, with D unresolved. Germline V gene sequence: CDR1 MNHNS, CDR2 SASEGT. V was clipped by 1 base and J by 5 bases, with 7 bases between them. CDR3 length: 13 amino acids. In nucleotides, the CDR3 is TGTGCCAGCAGTGAAGAGCTTGGAGATACGCAGTATTTT. It encodes CASSEELGDTQYF.

This clone was seen just once. This chain connects TRBV2 to TRBJ2-1; possibly TRBD2 for D (5 bases). The germline V gene encodes CDR1 SNHLY and CDR2 FYNNEI. Trimming pared 3 bases from V and 15 bases from J, leaving 12 bases between. The CDR3 is 11 amino acids. CDR3: CASSEWAAGFF. CDR3 nucleotide sequence: TGTGCCAGCAGTGAGTGGGCGGCGGGGTTCTTC. Full variable domain (rest looked up from reference TRBV2 and TRBJ2-1): EPEVTQTPSHQVTQMGQEVILRCVPISNHLYFYWYRQILGQKVEFLVSFYNNEISEKSEIFDDQFSVERPDGSNFTLKIRSTKLEDSAMYFCASSEWAAGFFGPGTRLTVL.

This chain uses TRBV30 with TRBJ1-3; a weak D match, TRBD1 (6 bases). Germline CDR1 reads GTSNPN; CDR2 reads SVGIG (reference sequence). V was pared by 2 bases and J by 6 bases, with 14 bases between. The CDR3 extends over 14 amino acids. The CDR3 is CAWSTTGWENTIYF. The CDR3 coding sequence is TGTGCCTGGAGTACGACAGGATGGGAAAACACCATATATTTT.

This rearrangement joins TRBV2 to TRBJ1-5; D ambiguous. The V end was cut by 0 bases, the J end by 1 base, with 10 bases between. CDR3 length equals 16 residues. CDR1 and CDR2 (germline): SNHLY, FYNNEI. DNA for the CDR3: TGTGCCAGCAGTGAAGCAAGGGTATGGAGCAATCAGCCCCAGCATTTT. Translating it yields CASSEARVWSNQPQHF.

The chain couples TRBV13 to TRBJ1-2, with D unclear. This CDR3 region has 13 residues. Germline V lookup: CDR1 PRHDT, CDR2 FYEKMQ (reference sequence). V was clipped by 2 bases and J by 7 bases, with 11 bases between them. CDR3 in amino acids: CASSLKGLSGYTF. CDR3 DNA sequence: TGTGCCAGCAGCTTAAAAGGGCTCTCTGGCTACACCTTC.